What follows are 17 T cell receptor beta chains derived from one specimen sequenced in a study of blood T cell repertoires in COVID-19. The protocol was immunoSEQ multiplex PCR, while the TCRdb copy is restricted to in-frame clones and leaves out a portion. The sample yields roughly 150,000 clones, roughly four fifths seen once. The sequencing input was PBMCs or T cells enriched from blood (not recorded which). Source of these receptors: a woman under 30 who had been exposed to COVID-19.

The V gene is TRBV19, the J gene TRBJ2-3, with a weak D call TRBD1 (6 bases). CDR1 and CDR2 from the germline V gene are LNHDA and SQIVND (reference sequence). The CDR3 contains 13 residues. The ends were cut back, 7 bases at V and 5 bases at J, with 13 bases in the middle. CDR3 bases: TGTGCCAGTAACCCTAGGGACAAAGATACGCAGTATTTT. This encodes CASNPRDKDTQYF.

The chain recombines TRBV7-2 with TRBJ1-1, with TRBD1 matching 7 bases. Germline CDR1 SGHTA, CDR2 FQGNSA. After removal of 7 bases from V and 4 bases from J, the junction contained 3 bases not matched to a gene. This CDR3 is 12 amino acids long. CDR3 sequence reads: CASTGTATEAFF. The CDR3 bases are TGTGCCAGCACGGGGACAGCCACTGAAGCTTTCTTT.

The chain uses TRBV5-4 and TRBJ1-6; TRBD1 agrees at 7 bases. In germline, CDR1 is SGHNT, CDR2 YYREEE (reference sequence). J gave up 4 bases and V 3 bases, and 7 bases lay outside the gene matches. This CDR3 spans 16 amino acids. The DNA for the CDR3 is TGTGCCAGCAGCTCCAGGACAGGAGGGTATAATTCACCCCTCCACTTT. Encoded protein: CASSSRTGGYNSPLHF.

The chain recombines TRBV19 with TRBJ1-2; D possibly corresponds to TRBD1 (6 bases). The germline V and J ends were trimmed by 3 bases and 0 bases, with 11 bases remaining between them. The germline CDR1 and CDR2 sequences are LNHDA and SQIVND (reference sequence). The CDR3 has 15 residues. CDR3 DNA sequence: TGTGCCAGTAGTATGGGTAGGGGGTCTAACTATGGCTACACCTTC. This encodes CASSMGRGSNYGYTF.

The chain recombines TRBV5-1 with TRBJ2-3; 10 nucleotides line up with TRBD2. The CDR3 covers 16 residues. CDR1 SGHRS and CDR2 YFSETQ come from the germline V gene. V shed 0 bases, J shed 8 bases, and the junction held 9 bases outside the gene matches. CDR3 residues: CASSLALGLAESTQYF. CDR3 bases: TGCGCCAGCAGCTTGGCCCTAGGACTAGCGGAAAGTACGCAGTATTTT.

A note on this clone: One junction end does not reproduce the germline sequence, and a read error may be involved. The chain is built from TRBV11-1 and TRBJ1-1, with D unclear. Germline V CDR1 and CDR2: SGHAT, FQDESV (reference sequence). This CDR3 is 11 amino acids long. CDR3 nucleotides: TGTGCCAGCAGCCTACAAGGCGAGGGCCTCTTT. Translated: CASSLQGEGLF. Variable domain in full (rest from reference TRBV11-1 and TRBJ1-1): EAEVAQSPRYKITEKSQAVAFWCDPISGHATLYWYRQILGQGPELLVQFQDESVVDDSQLPKDRFSAERLKGVDSTLKIQPAELGDSAMYLCASSLQGEGLFGQGTRLTVV.

The chain recombines TRBV3-1 (or the pseudogene TRBV3-2) with TRBJ2-1; 15 bases fit TRBD2. The trim removed 4 bases at V and 8 bases at J, leaving 3 bases unmatched. Germline V gene sequence: CDR1 LGHDT, CDR2 YNNKEL (reference sequence). The CDR3 runs to 15 residues. The CDR3 bases are TGTGCCAGCAGCCCGGGACTAGCGGGAGGAGATGAGCAGTTCTTC. It specifies CASSPGLAGGDEQFF.

CDR3 bases: TGTGCCAGTAGTTCCCACAGCGGGAACACTGAAGCTTTCTTT. Amino acids: CASSSHSGNTEAFF. The V call is TRBV19, the J call TRBJ1-1, with D uncertain. Germline-derived CDR1 and CDR2 are LNHDA and SQIVND (reference sequence). V was pared by 5 bases and J by 1 base, with 11 bases between. The length of the CDR3 is 14 residues.

This chain links TRBV29-1 with TRBJ1-1; D ambiguous. V lost 5 bases and J 6 bases, leaving 10 bases between the germline ends. This CDR3 comprises 11 residues. Germline values: CDR1 SQVTM, CDR2 ANQGSEA. The CDR3 nucleotides are TGCAGCGTTAGGAGGGAAGCTGAAGCTTTCTTT. Its protein product is CSVRREAEAFF. The full variable domain, in which reference TRBV29-1 and TRBJ1-1 provide the parts outside the CDR3, is SAVISQKPSRDICQRGTSLTIQCQVDSQVTMMFWYRQQPGQSLTLIATANQGSEATYESGFVIDKFPISRPNLTFSTLTVSNMSPEDSSIYLCSVRREAEAFFGQGTRLTVV.

The gene calls are TRBV19 and TRBJ1-3; tentatively, D is TRBD1 (5 bases). Germline lookup yields CDR1 LNHDA and CDR2 SQIVND (reference sequence). Trimming took 10 bases from V and 3 from J, leaving 10 bases between them. This CDR3 has 12 amino acids. This CDR3 is CATGTGGNTIYF. The CDR3, as DNA: TGTGCCACAGGGACTGGTGGAAACACCATATATTTT.

The rearrangement uses TRBV6-1 and TRBJ1-6, with 7 bases aligning to TRBD1. V was pared by 4 bases and J by 3 bases, with 15 bases of the junction left unmatched. CDR1 is MNHNS and CDR2 is SASEGT in the germline V gene. The CDR3 totals 19 residues. The CDR3 loop reads CASSATGPLNYFYNSPLHF. Here the CDR3 DNA reads TGTGCCAGCAGTGCGACAGGGCCCTTAAATTATTTCTATAATTCACCCCTCCACTTT.

This clone was recorded once. The rearrangement links TRBV4-1 to TRBJ1-5, with D possibly matching TRBD1 (6 bases). Germline values: CDR1 MGHRA, CDR2 YSYEKL. Trimming took off 4 bases at V and 0 bases at J, with 19 bases between the two ends. The CDR3 contains 18 residues. The CDR3 region is CASSLFATGIPSNQPQHF. The CDR3 DNA is TGCGCCAGCAGCCTCTTTGCTACAGGGATTCCTAGCAATCAGCCCCAGCATTTT.

The V call is TRBV11-2, the J call TRBJ2-1; no firm D call. The V gene's germline CDR1 is SGHAT and CDR2 FQNNGV. V lost 1 base and J 8 bases, leaving 9 bases between the germline ends. The CDR3 sequence is 13 residues long. CDR3 DNA: TGTGCCAGCAGCTTAGGCCTAGGAGATGAGCAGTTCTTC. It translates to CASSLGLGDEQFF.

This clone was found a few times. In the same sample, other DNA sequences code for this CDR3. The gene calls are TRBV5-1 and TRBJ2-3; a weak D match, TRBD2 (5 bases). Trimming stripped 2 bases from V and 5 bases from J, with 9 bases between. The CDR3 has 13 residues. Germline CDR1 reads SGHRS; CDR2 reads YFSETQ. CDR3 DNA sequence: TGCGCCAGCAGCTTCCCCGGGGAAGATACGCAGTATTTT. Translated: CASSFPGEDTQYF.

The rearrangement uses TRBV5-1 and TRBJ2-7; the match to TRBD1 covers 7 bases. This CDR3 is 14 amino acids long. Germline V CDR1 and CDR2: SGHRS, YFSETQ. The V and J ends lost 8 bases and 2 bases, in that order; junction bases with no gene match: 10. CDR3 nucleotide sequence: TGCGCCAGTTCGATGACAGGGACCCCCTACGAGCAGTACTTC. Translation gives CASSMTGTPYEQYF.

V and J are TRBV30 and TRBJ1-4, with a possible D match to TRBD1 (6 bases). The ends were cut back, 4 bases at V and 7 bases at J, with 13 bases in the middle. CDR1 is GTSNPN, CDR2 SVGIG, per germline (reference sequence). This CDR3 has 13 residues. The CDR3 DNA follows: TGTGCCTGGATTGGGCAGGGGAGTGAAAAACTGTTTTTT. As protein: CAWIGQGSEKLFF.

The rearrangement links TRBV28 to TRBJ1-2; D is perhaps TRBD1 (6 bases). The germline CDR1 and CDR2 sequences are MDHEN and SYDVKM. V dropped 2 bases and J dropped 4 bases, with 14 bases sitting between them. The CDR3 is 15 residues long. CDR3 coding DNA: TGTGCCAGCAGTTTAAGGGGGGGCAGTAGCTATGGCTACACCTTC. Protein product: CASSLRGGSSYGYTF.